Sequencing of this T cell receptor beta chain was carried out in a study of cytomegalovirus exposure and HLA in healthy donors. This PCR relied on a set of 60 Vbeta primers and 13 Jbeta primers. Original processing notes: An analysis that came later counted 80 million or so unique TCR beta chains, some 11 million shared. This table comes from immunoSEQ multiplex PCR, and its TCRdb copy is limited to in-frame clones, with some not included. The V and J calls and the clone size are those of that table, but D and trimming were determined from the DNA. The sample yields around 140,000 clones, 72% seen once. Study conclusions and caveats: Available immune exposure information was restricted to CMV serostatus only. Specificity of three CMV-associated chains for CMV antigens was verified in vitro. Earlier analysis found most TCR beta V segments productive about 87% or about 30% of the time.

Trimming removed 8 bases from V and 2 bases from J; junction bases left unmatched: 6. The CDR3 loop spans 13 amino acids. The germline gives CDR1 WNHNN, CDR2 SYGVQD (reference sequence). This clone was picked up a small number of times. The antigen remains undetermined. Sequencing was performed on PBMCs. This clonotype was sampled from a man aged 50 or older in good health and CMV-seropositive. The V call is TRBV10-1, the J call TRBJ2-7; 7 nucleotides agree with TRBD2. In DNA, the CDR3 is TGCGCCAGCGGAGGGAGCGGGACCTACGAGCAGTACTTC. Amino acid sequence: CASGGSGTYEQYF.